The clone carrying this T cell receptor beta chain showed up just once. Its matching antigen is unknown. This record comes from a study of T cells after yellow fever vaccination. Notes on the study in general: Weaker in magnitude, the secondary response showed a faster peak on day 5 versus 15.

One entry per CDR3 protein, called by TCRdb with MiXCR from the 5' RACE reads. The repertoire holds hundreds of thousands of distinct CDR3 sequences, with more than 9% as singletons. V trimming: 0 bases; J trimming: 5 bases; junction bases outside the gene matches: 3. The germline V gene has CDR1 WNHNN and CDR2 SYGVQD (reference sequence). The CDR3 is made up of 15 amino acids. This receptor was taken from a man in his thirties or forties who received the YFV17D yellow fever vaccine. This chain connects TRBV10-1 to TRBJ2-1; 8 bases are a match to TRBD1. Sequencing used PBMCs, obtained on the day of the yellow fever booster vaccination. The CDR3 sequence: CASSESGGQDNEQFF. The CDR3 nucleotides are TGCGCCAGCAGTGAGTCTGGGGGACAGGACAATGAGCAGTTCTTC.